These 12 T cell receptor beta chains were sequenced from one sample in a study of OX40 agonist ivuxolimab in advanced cancers. The protocol was immunoSEQ multiplex PCR, while the TCRdb copy is restricted to in-frame clones and leaves out a portion. The table records roughly 86,000 clones, about 87% of them present only once. Sequenced material: CD4+ or CD8+ T cells sorted from blood, taken in a trial of the OX40 agonist ivuxolimab. The source of these receptors is an adult with an advanced solid tumor such as melanoma, head and neck, liver or kidney cancer.

The chain uses TRBV7-9 and TRBJ2-7; D not certain. Germline V gene data show CDR1 as SEHNR and CDR2 as FQNEAQ (reference sequence). With 1 base removed from V and 7 bases from J, the gap between germline ends came to 17 bases. The CDR3 consists of 15 residues. CDR3 sequence (DNA): TGTGCCAGCAGCTTAGTGTTAGTCAGTTTAAATGAGCAGTACTTC. Its protein product is CASSLVLVSLNEQYF.

The chain uses TRBV7-6 and TRBJ2-1; no clear D. The CDR3 length is 20 residues. Germline CDR1 and CDR2: SGHVS and FNYEAQ. Trimming stripped 1 base from V and 0 bases from J, with 22 bases between. DNA for the CDR3: TGTGCCAGCAGCTTAGTAGGTGGTACAGAGCTTCAGAGCTCCTACAATGAGCAGTTCTTC. This codes for CASSLVGGTELQSSYNEQFF. The whole variable domain, filled in from reference TRBV7-6 and TRBJ2-1, reads GAGVSQSPRYKVTKRGQDVALRCDPISGHVSLYWYRQALGQGPEFLTYFNYEAQQDKSGLPNDRFSAERPEGSISTLTIQRTEQRDSAMYRCASSLVGGTELQSSYNEQFFGPGTRLTVL.

This chain uses TRBV5-1 with TRBJ2-3; tentatively, D is TRBD2 (6 bases). The germline V gene encodes CDR1 SGHRS and CDR2 YFSETQ. This CDR3 spans 14 amino acids. Trimming removed 3 bases at V and 2 bases at J, with 10 bases between. The chain's CDR3 is CASSSPGLTDTQYF. CDR3 sequence (DNA): TGCGCCAGCAGCTCACCGGGACTCACAGATACGCAGTATTTT. Looking up the rest from reference TRBV5-1 and TRBJ2-3 gives the full variable domain: KAGVTQTPRYLIKTRGQQVTLSCSPISGHRSVSWYQQTPGQGLQFLFEYFSETQRNKGNFPGRFSGRQFSNSRSEMNVSTLELGDSALYLCASSSPGLTDTQYFGPGTRLTVL.

The J gene is TRBJ2-7, the V gene TRBV6-5; D is perhaps TRBD1 or TRBD2 (5 bases each). V gave up 0 bases and J gave up 5 bases, with 11 bases separating them. CDR3 length: 14 residues. Germline V gene sequence: CDR1 MNHEY, CDR2 SVGAGI. The CDR3 reads CASSYSGERDEQYF. Written as DNA, the CDR3 is TGTGCCAGCAGTTACTCGGGGGAAAGGGACGAGCAGTACTTC.

The count of this clone is one. The chain is built from TRBV7-6 and TRBJ1-3, with TRBD1 as a possible D gene (5 bases). Germline loops: CDR1 SGHVS, CDR2 FNYEAQ. The CDR3 sequence is 13 residues long. V was shortened by 1 base and J by 4 bases, with 5 bases between the two germline ends. CDR3 in amino acids: CASSLGQGNTIYF. CDR3 DNA sequence: TGTGCCAGCAGCTTAGGACAGGGAAACACCATATATTTT.

The V gene is TRBV27, the J gene TRBJ2-6, with a possible D match to TRBD1 (6 bases). The V end was cut by 3 bases, the J end by 2 bases, with 11 bases between. The germline V gene encodes CDR1 MNHEY and CDR2 SMNVEV (reference sequence). The CDR3 has 16 amino acids. The CDR3, as DNA: TGTGCCAGCAGTTTCTCTCCAGGGGCTGGGGCCAACGTCCTGACTTTC. It codes for CASSFSPGAGANVLTF.

V usage is TRBV11-1 and J usage is TRBJ2-3, with D possibly matching TRBD2 (5 bases). V lost 1 base and J lost 6, with 11 bases in between. Germline loops: CDR1 SGHAT, CDR2 FQDESV (reference sequence). The CDR3 sequence is 14 residues long. The DNA for the CDR3 is TGTGCCAGCAGCTTAGGAACTAGATACGATACGCAGTATTTT. It translates to CASSLGTRYDTQYF.

J is TRBJ2-3 and V is TRBV28; 12 nucleotides agree with TRBD2. There are 14 residues in the CDR3. Germline assignment: CDR1 MDHEN and CDR2 SYDVKM. J lost 5 bases, V lost 6 bases, and 3 bases had no gene match. The CDR3 region is CASRLAGGKDTQYF. The CDR3 region has the DNA TGTGCCAGCAGACTAGCGGGAGGAAAAGATACGCAGTATTTT. The whole variable domain, filled in from reference TRBV28 and TRBJ2-3, reads DVKVTQSSRYLVKRTGEKVFLECVQDMDHENMFWYRQDPGLGLRLIYFSYDVKMKEKGDIPEGYSVSREKKERFSLILESASTNQTSMYLCASRLAGGKDTQYFGPGTRLTVL.

V usage is TRBV2 and J usage is TRBJ2-3; D is unclear. The germline V and J ends were trimmed by 8 bases and 2 bases, with 11 bases remaining between them. This CDR3 region has 13 residues. Germline CDR1 SNHLY, CDR2 FYNNEI. The CDR3 bases are TGTGCCAGCCAGAATTATAACACAGATACGCAGTATTTT. Residues: CASQNYNTDTQYF.

The chain combines TRBV6-1 with TRBJ1-2; D remains unclear. This CDR3 has 14 residues. Trimming cost V 7 bases and J 1 base, with 13 bases left between them. Germline V gene lookup returns CDR1 MNHNS and CDR2 SASEGT. The CDR3 loop is CASTAVDGNYGYTF. The CDR3 DNA is TGTGCCAGCACTGCGGTCGACGGTAACTATGGCTACACCTTC.

This chain connects TRBV5-1 to TRBJ2-7; 7 nucleotides line up with TRBD1. Looked up from germline, CDR1 is SGHRS and CDR2 is YFSETQ. The trim removed 4 bases at V and 4 bases at J, leaving 11 bases unmatched. This CDR3 is built from 15 residues. The CDR3 nucleotides read TGCGCCAGCAGCCTACCTTCAAGGGGGCTGTACGAGCAGTACTTC. It translates to CASSLPSRGLYEQYF.

This sequence joins TRBV5-8 and TRBJ1-3; no clear D. CDR3 size: 15 residues. V was cut by 2 bases and J by 6 bases, with 15 bases left in between. CDR1 and CDR2 (germline): SGHTS, YDEGEE. CDR3 in DNA: TGTGCCAGCAGCTTTGGGAGCACGGGGTTAAACACCATATATTTT. The encoded protein is CASSFGSTGLNTIYF.